This is a list of T cell receptor beta chains from one sample in a study of human T cells and chemical hapten exposure. MiXCR was run by TCRdb on the RACE reads, yielding one entry per CDR3 protein. The sample consists of about 100,000 distinct CDR3 sequences, about 10% of them appearing once. The sample in question was whole blood, obtained in connection with sensitization to the hapten diphenylcyclopropenone (DPC). These receptors all stem from a woman aged 40 to 50 with alopecia areata. Some clones in this sample may be carry-over from other donors' samples. Both conserved end residues are part of each CDR3. A D gene is named only where the DNA matches it firmly. The size entry is marked missing in some rows and otherwise reads once, few, many or a size class.

CDR3: CASSQGTSGGTDTQYF
DNA: TGCGCCAGCAGCCAAGGGACTAGCGGGGGCACAGATACGCAGTATTTT
size: few
length: 16
D: TRBD2
J: TRBJ2-3
V: TRBV4-3

CDR3: CSVAREPSSYEQYF
DNA: TGCAGCGTTGCTCGAGAACCCAGCTCCTACGAGCAGTACTTC
size: .
length: 14
D: .
J: TRBJ2-7
V: TRBV29-1

CDR3: CASSRRLAGVQETQYF
DNA: TGTGCCAGCAGTCGCCGACTAGCGGGAGTGCAAGAGACCCAGTACTTC
size: many
length: 16
D: TRBD2
J: TRBJ2-5
V: TRBV27

CDR3: CASRWGMWRGYEQYF
DNA: TGTGCCAGCAGGTGGGGGATGTGGAGGGGTTACGAGCAGTACTTC
size: many
length: 15
D: .
J: TRBJ2-7
V: TRBV7-9

CDR3: CASSSQGATNTEAFF
DNA: TGTGCCAGCAGCTCGCAGGGGGCAACGAACACTGAAGCTTTCTTT
size: many
length: 15
D: TRBD1
J: TRBJ1-1
V: TRBV7-3

CDR3: CASSSRQGFADEQYF
DNA: TGTGCCAGCAGTTCAAGGCAGGGGTTCGCTGACGAGCAGTACTTC
size: .
length: 15
D: .
J: TRBJ2-7
V: TRBV6-5

CDR3: CASSFRDRSSYEQYF
DNA: TGTGCCAGCAGCTTCCGGGACCGTAGCTCCTACGAGCAGTACTTC
size: many
length: 15
D: .
J: TRBJ2-7
V: TRBV7-9

CDR3: CASSEGTSDVYSNQPQHF
DNA: TGTGCCAGCAGTGAGGGGACTTCCGACGTTTATAGCAATCAGCCCCAGCATTTT
size: few
length: 18
D: .
J: TRBJ1-5
V: TRBV2

CDR3: CASTPQGPIAEAFF
DNA: TGTGCCAGCACTCCACAGGGGCCGATCGCTGAAGCTTTCTTT
size: few
length: 14
D: TRBD1
J: TRBJ1-1
V: TRBV12-3/TRBV12-4

CDR3: CASSADRGQPQHF
DNA: TGTGCCAGCAGCGCAGACAGGGGCCAGCCCCAGCATTTT
size: many
length: 13
D: TRBD1
J: TRBJ1-5
V: TRBV7-3

CDR3: CASSVLGQGLETQYF
DNA: TGTGCCAGCAGCGTTTTGGGCCAGGGGTTAGAGACCCAGTACTTC
size: many
length: 15
D: .
J: TRBJ2-5
V: TRBV9

CDR3: CASSVPGLAMKDTQYF
DNA: TGTGCCAGCAGCGTACCGGGACTAGCAATGAAGGATACGCAGTATTTT
size: many
length: 16
D: TRBD2
J: TRBJ2-3
V: TRBV5-5

CDR3: CASSSTSFTYYGYTF
DNA: TGTGCCAGCAGTTCCACCTCCTTTACTTACTATGGCTACACCTTC
size: .
length: 15
D: .
J: TRBJ1-2
V: TRBV28

CDR3: CASSSTGTSRYEQYF
DNA: TGTGCCAGCAGCTCCACCGGGACGTCCCGCTACGAGCAGTACTTC
size: many
length: 15
D: .
J: TRBJ2-7
V: TRBV6-6

CDR3: CSVERDGGYEQYF
DNA: TGCAGCGTTGAACGGGACGGCGGCTACGAGCAGTACTTC
size: many
length: 13
D: .
J: TRBJ2-7
V: TRBV29-1

CDR3: CASSMGVTDTQYF
DNA: TGTGCCAGTAGTATGGGTGTCACAGATACGCAGTATTTT
size: many
length: 13
D: .
J: TRBJ2-3
V: TRBV19

CDR3: CASSQKVNTEAFF
DNA: TGTGCCAGCAGCCAGAAGGTGAACACTGAAGCTTTCTTT
size: .
length: 13
D: .
J: TRBJ1-1
V: TRBV14

CDR3: CSVEDDWLWDRVDYEQYF
DNA: TGCAGCGTTGAAGATGACTGGTTGTGGGACAGGGTGGACTACGAGCAGTACTTC
size: .
length: 18
D: TRBD1
J: TRBJ2-7
V: TRBV29-1

CDR3: CASSRDQGQETQYF
DNA: TGTGCCAGCAGCCGGGACCAGGGGCAAGAGACCCAGTACTTC
size: .
length: 14
D: .
J: TRBJ2-5
V: TRBV12-3/TRBV12-4

CDR3: CSAKPPGTGEKLFF
DNA: TGCAGTGCTAAACCGCCGGGGACGGGTGAAAAACTGTTTTTT
size: many
length: 14
D: .
J: TRBJ1-4
V: TRBV20-1